This T cell receptor (beta chain) was captured by sequencing in a study of CD8 T cells in ankylosing spondylitis. Study results and caveats: Seemingly distinctive of ankylosing spondylitis blood was a TCR beta motif formed by eight highly homologous variants.

This clonotype has just a few counts. No antigen is known for it. TCRdb passed the 5' RACE reads through MiXCR, listing each CDR3 protein once. The sample holds about 300,000 distinct CDR3 sequences, 11% seen once. The germline V gene has CDR1 DFQATT and CDR2 SNEGSKA (reference sequence). CDR3 length: 12 amino acids. Trimming left V 7 bases short and J 3 bases short, with 11 bases between. The chain joins TRBV20-1 to TRBJ2-3; no reliable D call. The specimen sequenced was blood, either unsorted or a sorted T cell fraction (not recorded which). The TCR originated in a female donor with ankylosing spondylitis or in good health (not recorded which). In DNA, the CDR3 is TGCAGTGAAGAGGCTAGTACAGATACGCAGTATTTT. Encoded protein: CSEEASTDTQYF.